This TCR beta chain stems from a study of T cells after yellow fever vaccination. MiXCR was run by TCRdb on the 5' RACE reads, yielding one entry per CDR3 protein. Of under 300,000 distinct CDR3 sequences listed, approximately 13% are singletons. In germline, CDR1 is MDHEN, CDR2 SYDVKM. The CDR3 length is 15 residues. Trimming shortened V by 7 bases and J by 7 bases, and 20 bases separated the two germline ends. This receptor was obtained from a man aged 30-40 years who received the YFV17D yellow fever vaccine. Sequences were derived from CD4+ T cells sorted from PBMCs, sampled 45 days after the yellow fever booster vaccination. This chain connects TRBV28 to TRBJ2-1, with a possible D match to TRBD2 (5 bases). The CDR3, as DNA: TGTGCCAGCACCGCCTATGGGCTAGCCACTAATGAGCAGTTCTTC. This encodes CASTAYGLATNEQFF.